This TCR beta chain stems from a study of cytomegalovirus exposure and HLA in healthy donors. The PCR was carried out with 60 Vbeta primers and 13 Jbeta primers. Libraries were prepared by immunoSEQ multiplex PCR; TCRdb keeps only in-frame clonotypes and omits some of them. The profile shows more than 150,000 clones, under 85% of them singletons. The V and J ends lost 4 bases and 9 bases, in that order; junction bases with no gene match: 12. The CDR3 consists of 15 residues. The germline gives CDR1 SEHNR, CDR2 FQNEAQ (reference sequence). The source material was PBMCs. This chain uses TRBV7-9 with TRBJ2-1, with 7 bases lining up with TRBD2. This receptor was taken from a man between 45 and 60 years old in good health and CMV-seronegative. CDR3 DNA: TGTGCCAGCAGCTCCGGGGCGACGCCGGGGGGTGAGCAGTTCTTC. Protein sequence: CASSSGATPGGEQFF.